This is a list of T cell receptor beta chains from one sample in a study of post-analysis software for immune sequencing data. MiXCR, run by TCRdb on the PCR reads, gives a single entry per CDR3 protein. The top ten clones hold 25% to 35% of a sample with 150,000 or so distinct CDR3 sequences, roughly 40% of them seen once. This specimen consisted of blood, obtained after autologous hematopoietic stem cell transplantation. Receptors were obtained from a girl aged 10-17 years with multiple sclerosis. Each CDR3 is given without its conserved first and last residue. D genes are given only for firm matches.

J: TRBJ2-3; V: TRBV2; D: NA; CDR3: ASFRRGTDTQY
J: TRBJ2-1; V: TRBV20-1; D: NA; CDR3: SADQTGNPYNEQF
J: TRBJ2-5; V: TRBV4-2; D: TRBD1; CDR3: ASSQGPGQQQETQY
J: TRBJ1-4; V: TRBV9; D: NA; CDR3: ASGARAGDEKRF
J: TRBJ2-7; V: TRBV29-1; D: NA; CDR3: SVWDGYYEQY
J: TRBJ2-1; V: TRBV27; D: TRBD2; CDR3: ASSAGGILAGVAYNGQF
J: TRBJ2-1; V: TRBV20-1; D: NA; CDR3: SARTREGVYNEQF
J: TRBJ1-6; V: TRBV7-2; D: TRBD1; CDR3: ASSLTGQARDSPLH
J: TRBJ2-5; V: TRBV20-1; D: NA; CDR3: SASRPGRGLETQY
J: TRBJ2-3; V: TRBV5-1; D: TRBD2; CDR3: ASSPLTSGRWSDTQY
J: NA; V: TRBV27; D: NA; CDR3: ASSLYGRLSNQPQY
J: TRBJ2-6; V: TRBV4-2; D: NA; CDR3: ASSQASASLANVLT
J: TRBJ2-7; V: TRBV3-1; D: TRBD2; CDR3: ASSREGLFYEQY
J: TRBJ2-5; V: TRBV12-3/TRBV12-4; D: NA; CDR3: ASSLGLGGQETQY
J: TRBJ2-7; V: TRBV7-9; D: NA; CDR3: ASSSPGPGQSKYEQY
J: TRBJ1-2; V: TRBV3-1; D: NA; CDR3: ASSQSTASGKYGYT
J: TRBJ1-2; V: TRBV20-1; D: NA; CDR3: SARGVYYGYT
J: TRBJ2-3; V: TRBV20-1; D: TRBD1; CDR3: SAPDRAIRTDTQY
J: TRBJ2-1; V: TRBV28; D: NA; CDR3: ASYRGWGRGTYNEQF
J: TRBJ2-7; V: TRBV29-1; D: TRBD2; CDR3: SVEDSPPGTSGYEQY
J: TRBJ2-7; V: TRBV4-1; D: NA; CDR3: ASSQGRGRAAMGSYEQY
J: TRBJ2-1; V: TRBV24-1; D: NA; CDR3: ATSVSSVLNEQF
J: TRBJ1-2; V: TRBV5-1; D: NA; CDR3: ASSREIGANYGYT
J: TRBJ2-7; V: TRBV19; D: NA; CDR3: ASSPGTGNSYEQY
J: TRBJ1-2; V: TRBV6-2/TRBV6-3; D: TRBD1; CDR3: ASMKGANYGYT
J: TRBJ2-3; V: TRBV10-3; D: TRBD2; CDR3: AISESTSGSSDTQY
J: TRBJ1-2; V: TRBV28; D: TRBD1; CDR3: ASSVGQGFYGYT
J: TRBJ2-1; V: TRBV6-6; D: NA; CDR3: ASSYSGNEQF
J: TRBJ2-7; V: TRBV6-1; D: NA; CDR3: ASREVNPGQLY
J: TRBJ1-1; V: TRBV9; D: NA; CDR3: ASSVGWGATEAF
J: TRBJ2-7; V: TRBV27; D: TRBD1; CDR3: ASSLTRDRAYEQY
J: TRBJ2-7; V: TRBV11-2; D: NA; CDR3: ASSYGADQY
J: TRBJ2-7; V: TRBV7-2; D: TRBD2; CDR3: ASSLGAGVAGYEQY
J: TRBJ2-1; V: TRBV27; D: TRBD2; CDR3: ANSFLRAGGSEQF
J: TRBJ2-1; V: TRBV24-1; D: NA; CDR3: ATSARGSPYNEQF
J: TRBJ2-5; V: TRBV20-1; D: NA; CDR3: SGGVQETQY
J: TRBJ2-1; V: TRBV29-1; D: TRBD2; CDR3: GVAGTSGSSYNEQF
J: TRBJ1-2; V: TRBV27; D: NA; CDR3: ASSLGAGRSYGYT
J: TRBJ2-5; V: TRBV20-1; D: NA; CDR3: SARGGPLVETQY
J: TRBJ2-1; V: TRBV20-1; D: NA; CDR3: SASNPSSYNEQF
J: TRBJ2-2; V: TRBV5-6; D: NA; CDR3: ASSLQALQGTGELF
J: TRBJ1-3; V: TRBV4-3; D: NA; CDR3: ASSQDIRDTIY
J: TRBJ2-3; V: TRBV11-1; D: NA; CDR3: ASSEYREDTQY
J: TRBJ1-5; V: TRBV20-1; D: NA; CDR3: SANGVNQPQH
J: TRBJ2-1; V: TRBV7-2; D: TRBD2; CDR3: ASSLLEARTSRGNEQF